This entry concerns a single T cell receptor beta chain. Its antigen is unidentified. Amplification used 60 V beta primers and 13 J beta primers. Produced via immunoSEQ multiplex PCR; TCRdb's table is partial and in-frame only. The sample shows 75,000 to 85,000 clones, roughly 84% of them seen only once. As to time point: after dendritic cell vaccination, including at tumor progression/relapse. Only patients with spare fresh-frozen tumor and over two years of follow-up were included. This entry belongs to a study of glioma-infiltrating T cells after dendritic cell vaccination. For the study at large: Patients received three intradermal dendritic cell vaccine injections at biweekly intervals.

Findings and limits, study-wide: Few patients contributed both blood and tumor specimens.

The clonotype was recovered from a human donor with glioblastoma. The sequenced sample was blood, obtained after dendritic cell vaccination.

The CDR3 sequence: CASSPPWSGETQYF. In nucleotides, the CDR3 is TGTGCCAGCAGTCCCCCATGGTCGGGGGAGACCCAGTACTTC. This chain joins TRBV28 and TRBJ2-5, with D possibly TRBD2 on 5 matching bases. Per the germline V gene, CDR1 is MDHEN and CDR2 is SYDVKM. Trimming left V 5 bases short and J 5 bases short, with 15 bases between. The CDR3 totals 14 residues.